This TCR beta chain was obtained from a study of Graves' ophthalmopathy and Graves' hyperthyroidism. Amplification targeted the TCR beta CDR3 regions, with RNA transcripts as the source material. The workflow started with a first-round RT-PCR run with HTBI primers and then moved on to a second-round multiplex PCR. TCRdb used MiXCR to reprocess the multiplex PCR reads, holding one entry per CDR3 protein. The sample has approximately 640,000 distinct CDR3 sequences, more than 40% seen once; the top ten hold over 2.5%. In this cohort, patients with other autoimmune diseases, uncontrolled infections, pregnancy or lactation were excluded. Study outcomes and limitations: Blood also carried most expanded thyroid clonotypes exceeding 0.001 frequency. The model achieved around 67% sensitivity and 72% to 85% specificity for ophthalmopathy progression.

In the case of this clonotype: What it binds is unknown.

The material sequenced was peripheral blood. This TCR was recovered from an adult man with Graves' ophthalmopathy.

CDR3 protein: CASSNFGDIGGEQYF. CDR3 nucleotide sequence: TGTGCCAGTAGTAATTTCGGGGACATAGGCGGAGAGCAGTACTTC. This chain joins TRBV19 and TRBJ2-7, with a weak D call TRBD1 (6 bases). The CDR3 length is 15 residues. Germline CDR1 is LNHDA and CDR2 is SQIVND (reference sequence). The germline V and J ends were trimmed by 4 bases and 7 bases, with 20 bases remaining between them.